This record looks at one TCR beta chain sequence and its context. The antigen is undetermined. This entry is derived from a study of cytomegalovirus exposure and HLA in healthy donors. Study-level results: Association with HLA alleles at 0.05 false discovery rate was found for around 17,000 TCR beta sequences in a later analysis. The study put some 150 TCR beta chains on its list as cytomegalovirus-associated. In a later analysis, TCR beta V- and J-gene trimming was associated with a missense DCLRE1C variant.

This CDR3 is 13 amino acids long. Germline V lookup: CDR1 MNHEY, CDR2 SVGAGI. V lost 5 bases and J lost 6, with 11 bases in between. Researchers ran the PCR with 60 Vbeta and 13 Jbeta primers. Clones were read by immunoSEQ multiplex PCR, and TCRdb kept only the in-frame ones, dropping some. The sample lists around 130,000 clones, more than 80% seen once, with around 2% in the top ten. The TCR was taken from a man aged 35-49 years in good health and CMV-seronegative. The chain combines TRBV6-5 with TRBJ2-1; D might be TRBD2 (7 bases). Sequenced sample: PBMCs. CDR3 loop: CASSPGGINEQFF. The CDR3 bases are TGTGCCAGCAGTCCGGGGGGCATCAATGAGCAGTTCTTC.